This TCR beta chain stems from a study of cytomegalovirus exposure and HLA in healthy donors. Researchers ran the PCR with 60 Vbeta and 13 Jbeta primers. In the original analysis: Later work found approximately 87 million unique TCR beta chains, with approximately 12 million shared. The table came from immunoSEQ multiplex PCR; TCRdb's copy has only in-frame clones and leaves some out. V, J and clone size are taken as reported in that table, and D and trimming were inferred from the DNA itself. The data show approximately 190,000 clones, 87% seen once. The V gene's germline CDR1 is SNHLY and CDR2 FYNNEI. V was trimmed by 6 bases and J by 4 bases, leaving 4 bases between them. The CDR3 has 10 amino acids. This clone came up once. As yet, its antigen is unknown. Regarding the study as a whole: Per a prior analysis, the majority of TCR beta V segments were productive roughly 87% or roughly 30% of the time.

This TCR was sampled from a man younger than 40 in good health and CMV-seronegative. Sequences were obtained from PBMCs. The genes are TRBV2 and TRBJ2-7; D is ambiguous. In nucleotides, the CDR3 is TGTGCCAGCAGCGGGTACGAGCAGTACTTC. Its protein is CASSGYEQYF.